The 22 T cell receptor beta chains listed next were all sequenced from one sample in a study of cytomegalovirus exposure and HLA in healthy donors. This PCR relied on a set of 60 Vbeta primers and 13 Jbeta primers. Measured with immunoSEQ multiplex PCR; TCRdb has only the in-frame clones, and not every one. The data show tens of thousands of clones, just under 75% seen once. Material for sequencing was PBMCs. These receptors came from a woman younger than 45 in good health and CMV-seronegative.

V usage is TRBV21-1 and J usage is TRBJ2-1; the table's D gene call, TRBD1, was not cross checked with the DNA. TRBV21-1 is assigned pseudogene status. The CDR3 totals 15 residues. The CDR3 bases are TGTGCCAGCAGCAAGAAACAGGGGCGGCCCGATGAGCAGTTCTTC. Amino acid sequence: CASSKKQGRPDEQFF.

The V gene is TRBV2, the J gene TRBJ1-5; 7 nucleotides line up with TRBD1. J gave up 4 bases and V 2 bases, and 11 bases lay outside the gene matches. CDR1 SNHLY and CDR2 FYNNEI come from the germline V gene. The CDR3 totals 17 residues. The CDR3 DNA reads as TGTGCCAGCAGTGAAAAAATTCGGACAGGAACTAATCAGCCCCAGCATTTT. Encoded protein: CASSEKIRTGTNQPQHF.

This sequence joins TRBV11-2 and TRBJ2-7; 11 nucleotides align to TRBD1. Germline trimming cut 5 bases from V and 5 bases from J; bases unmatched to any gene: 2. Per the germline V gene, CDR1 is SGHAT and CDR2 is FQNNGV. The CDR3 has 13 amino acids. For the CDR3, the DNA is TGTGCCAGCAGCGCGGACAGGGGGCACGAGCAGTACTTC. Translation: CASSADRGHEQYF.

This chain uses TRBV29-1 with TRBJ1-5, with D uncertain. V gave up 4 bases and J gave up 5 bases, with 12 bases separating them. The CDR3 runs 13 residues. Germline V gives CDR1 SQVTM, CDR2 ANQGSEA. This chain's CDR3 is CSVGEKQDQPQHF. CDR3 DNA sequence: TGCAGCGTTGGTGAAAAGCAGGATCAGCCCCAGCATTTT.

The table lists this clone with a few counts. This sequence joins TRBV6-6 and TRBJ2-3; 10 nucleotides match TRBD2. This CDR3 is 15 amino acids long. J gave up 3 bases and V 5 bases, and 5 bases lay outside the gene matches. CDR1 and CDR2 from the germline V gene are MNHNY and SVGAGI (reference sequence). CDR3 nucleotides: TGTGCCAGCAGTCCTCCTAGCGGGAGAACAGATACGCAGTATTTT. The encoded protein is CASSPPSGRTDTQYF.

Here the CDR3 DNA reads TGTGCCAGCAGCAGGGCGGGAACAGATACGCAGTATTTT. Translation: CASSRAGTDTQYF. V and J are TRBV7-3 and TRBJ2-3; maybe TRBD2 (6 bases). The CDR3 runs 13 residues. V lost 5 bases to trimming and J lost 3 bases, with 9 bases between them. From germline, CDR1 is SGHTA and CDR2 FQGTGA.

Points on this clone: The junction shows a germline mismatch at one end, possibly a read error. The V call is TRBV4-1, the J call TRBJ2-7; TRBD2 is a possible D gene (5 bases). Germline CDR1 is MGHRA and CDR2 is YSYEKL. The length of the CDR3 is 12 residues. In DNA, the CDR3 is TGCGCCAGCAGCCTACCGGGTCGGGATTTAGTCTTC. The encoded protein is CASSLPGRDLVF.

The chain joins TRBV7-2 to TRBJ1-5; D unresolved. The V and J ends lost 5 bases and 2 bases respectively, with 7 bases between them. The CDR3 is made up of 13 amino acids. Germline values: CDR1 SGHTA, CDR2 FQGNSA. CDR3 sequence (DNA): TGTGCCAGCAGCGTGCCGGGCAATCAGCCCCAGCATTTT. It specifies CASSVPGNQPQHF.

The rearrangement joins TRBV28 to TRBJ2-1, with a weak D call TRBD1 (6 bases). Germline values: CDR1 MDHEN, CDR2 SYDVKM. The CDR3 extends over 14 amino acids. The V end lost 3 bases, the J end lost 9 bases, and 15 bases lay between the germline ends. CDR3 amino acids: CASSFVPGAGEQFF. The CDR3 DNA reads TGTGCCAGCAGTTTTGTCCCAGGGGCGGGTGAGCAGTTCTTC.

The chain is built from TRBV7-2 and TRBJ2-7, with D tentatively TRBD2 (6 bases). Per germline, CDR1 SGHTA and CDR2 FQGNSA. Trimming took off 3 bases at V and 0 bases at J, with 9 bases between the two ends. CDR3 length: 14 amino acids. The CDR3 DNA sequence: TGTGCCAGCAGCTTGGGGGGAGCCTCCTACGAGCAGTACTTC. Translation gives CASSLGGASYEQYF.

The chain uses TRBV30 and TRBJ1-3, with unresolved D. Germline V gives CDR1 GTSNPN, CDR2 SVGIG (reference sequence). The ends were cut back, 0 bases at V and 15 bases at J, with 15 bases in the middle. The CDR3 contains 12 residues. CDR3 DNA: TGTGCCTGGAGTGTAGGTCGAAGGAGTCAATATTTT. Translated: CAWSVGRRSQYF.

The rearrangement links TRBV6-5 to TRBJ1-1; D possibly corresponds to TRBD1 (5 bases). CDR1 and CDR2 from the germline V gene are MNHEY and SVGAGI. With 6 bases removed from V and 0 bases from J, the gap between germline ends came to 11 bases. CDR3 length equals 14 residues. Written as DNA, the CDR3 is TGTGCCAGCAGCCCCGGCAGGGTGAACACTGAAGCTTTCTTT. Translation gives CASSPGRVNTEAFF.

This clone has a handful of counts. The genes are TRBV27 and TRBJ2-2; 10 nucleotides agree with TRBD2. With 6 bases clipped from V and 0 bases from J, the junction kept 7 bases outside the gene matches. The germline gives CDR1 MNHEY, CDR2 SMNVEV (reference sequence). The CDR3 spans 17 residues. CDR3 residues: CASSPVGLAANTGELFF. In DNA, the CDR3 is TGTGCCAGCAGCCCTGTCGGACTAGCGGCGAACACCGGGGAGCTGTTTTTT.

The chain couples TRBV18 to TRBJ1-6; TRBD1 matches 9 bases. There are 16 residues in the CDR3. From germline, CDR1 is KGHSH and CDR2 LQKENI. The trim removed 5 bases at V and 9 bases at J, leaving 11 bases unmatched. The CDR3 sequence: CASSSLAVDRGSPLHF. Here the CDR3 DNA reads TGTGCCAGCTCATCTCTAGCGGTGGACAGGGGTTCACCCCTCCACTTT. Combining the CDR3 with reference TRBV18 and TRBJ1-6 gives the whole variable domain NAGVMQNPRHLVRRRGQEARLRCSPMKGHSHVYWYRQLPEEGLKFMVYLQKENIIDESGMPKERFSAEFPKEGPSILRIQQVVRGDSAAYFCASSSLAVDRGSPLHFGNGTRLTVT.

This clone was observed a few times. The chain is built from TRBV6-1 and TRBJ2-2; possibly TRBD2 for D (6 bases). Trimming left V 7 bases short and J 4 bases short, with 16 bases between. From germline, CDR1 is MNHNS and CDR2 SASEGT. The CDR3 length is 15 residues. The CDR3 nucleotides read TGTGCCAGCACCTTAGCGGCCAGCACCACCGGGGAGCTGTTTTTT. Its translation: CASTLAASTTGELFF.

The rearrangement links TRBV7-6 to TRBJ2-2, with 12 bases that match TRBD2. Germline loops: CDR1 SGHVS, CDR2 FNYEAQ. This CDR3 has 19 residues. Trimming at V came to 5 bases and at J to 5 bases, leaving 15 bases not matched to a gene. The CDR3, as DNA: TGTGCCAGCAGCCCACGGGGGGGGGCCGGGACTAGCGGGACCGGGGAGCTGTTTTTT. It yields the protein CASSPRGGAGTSGTGELFF.

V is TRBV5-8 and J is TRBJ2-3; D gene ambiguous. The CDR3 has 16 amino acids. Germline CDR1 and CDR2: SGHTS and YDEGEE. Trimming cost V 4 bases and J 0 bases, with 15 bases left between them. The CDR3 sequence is CASSRSLDTSTDTQYF. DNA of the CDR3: TGTGCCAGCAGCCGCTCCCTCGATACTAGCACAGATACGCAGTATTTT.

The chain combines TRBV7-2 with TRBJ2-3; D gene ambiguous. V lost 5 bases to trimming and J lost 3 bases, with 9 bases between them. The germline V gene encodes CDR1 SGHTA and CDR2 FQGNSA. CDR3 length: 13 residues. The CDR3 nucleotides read TGTGCCAGCAGCCCTCGCAGGACAGATACGCAGTATTTT. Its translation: CASSPRRTDTQYF.

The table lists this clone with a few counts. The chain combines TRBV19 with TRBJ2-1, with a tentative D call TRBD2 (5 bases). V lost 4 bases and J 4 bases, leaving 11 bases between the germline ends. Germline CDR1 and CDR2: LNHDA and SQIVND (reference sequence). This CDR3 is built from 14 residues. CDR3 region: CASSSPGLYNEQFF. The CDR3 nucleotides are TGTGCCAGTAGTAGCCCCGGACTTTACAATGAGCAGTTCTTC.

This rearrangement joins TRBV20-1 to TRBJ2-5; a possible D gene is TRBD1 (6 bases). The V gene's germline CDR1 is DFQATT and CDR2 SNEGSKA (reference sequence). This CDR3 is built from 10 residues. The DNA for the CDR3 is TGCAGCCCTAGCAGGGGGACCCAGTACTTC. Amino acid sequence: CSPSRGTQYF.

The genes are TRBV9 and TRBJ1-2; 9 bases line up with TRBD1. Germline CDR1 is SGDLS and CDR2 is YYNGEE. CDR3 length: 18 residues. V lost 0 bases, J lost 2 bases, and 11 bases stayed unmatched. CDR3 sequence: CASSVGGGDRERNYGYTF. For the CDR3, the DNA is TGTGCCAGCAGCGTAGGAGGGGGGGACAGGGAGAGGAACTATGGCTACACCTTC.

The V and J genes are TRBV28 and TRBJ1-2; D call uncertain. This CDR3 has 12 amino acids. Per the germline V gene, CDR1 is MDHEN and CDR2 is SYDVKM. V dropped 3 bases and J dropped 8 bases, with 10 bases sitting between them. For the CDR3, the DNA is TGTGCCAGCAGTTTTGGCCCGGGGGGCTACACCTTC. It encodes CASSFGPGGYTF.